The 19 T cell receptor beta chains in this list originate from one sample, sequenced in a study of early T cells in non-severe SARS-CoV-2 infection. In TCRdb, the 5' RACE reads were re-called with MiXCR into one record per CDR3 protein. The data show around 47,000 distinct CDR3 sequences, roughly 11% seen once. The sequenced material came from whole blood. The receptors stem from an adult who was a healthcare worker with PCR-confirmed SARS-CoV-2 infection or an uninfected control (not recorded which).

This clonotype was seen many times. The genes are TRBV14 and TRBJ2-3; a possible D gene is TRBD2 (7 bases). In germline, CDR1 is SGHDN, CDR2 FVKESK. V dropped 4 bases and J dropped 5 bases, with 13 bases sitting between them. The CDR3 has 14 residues. The DNA for the CDR3 is TGTGCCAGCAGCCCCGGGGGGCTAAGAGATACGCAGTATTTT. This sequence encodes CASSPGGLRDTQYF. Full variable domain (rest looked up from reference TRBV14 and TRBJ2-3): EAGVTQFPSHSVIEKGQTVTLRCDPISGHDNLYWYRRVMGKEIKFLLHFVKESKQDESGMPNNRFLAERTGGTYSTLKVQPAELEDSGVYFCASSPGGLRDTQYFGPGTRLTVL.

This clonotype turned up a few times. The J gene is TRBJ2-1, the V gene TRBV20-1; TRBD1 agrees at 8 bases. Trimming at V came to 2 bases and at J to 6 bases, leaving 9 bases not matched to a gene. The CDR3 totals 15 residues. Germline lookup yields CDR1 DFQATT and CDR2 SNEGSKA (reference sequence). The CDR3 DNA sequence: TGCAGTGCTAGACCTGGACAGGGAGGTACCAATGAGCAGTTCTTC. As protein: CSARPGQGGTNEQFF.

In its sample, this clonotype was seen many times. V is TRBV6-2 or TRBV6-3 and J is TRBJ2-1; no firm D call. Germline V CDR1 and CDR2: MNHEY, SVGEGT. The V and J ends lost 1 base and 6 bases respectively, with 7 bases between them. The CDR3 has 13 residues. The CDR3 spells CASSYLESNEQFF. Here the CDR3 DNA reads TGTGCCAGCAGTTACTTAGAGAGCAATGAGCAGTTCTTC.

This clonotype was seen repeatedly, ten times or more. The rearrangement links TRBV12-3 or TRBV12-4 to TRBJ2-2; no clear D. The CDR3 contains 13 residues. Trimming took 3 bases from V and 6 from J, leaving 8 bases between them. CDR3 loop: CASSLYKPGELFF. The CDR3 DNA reads as TGTGCCAGCAGTTTGTATAAGCCCGGGGAGCTGTTTTTT.

This clonotype was detected many times. This chain links TRBV7-2 with TRBJ1-5; D gene uncertain. CDR1 and CDR2 (germline): SGHTA, FQGNSA. V gave up 1 base and J gave up 6 bases, with 7 bases separating them. The CDR3 sequence is 13 residues long. The CDR3 reads CASSLVPSQPQHF. The CDR3 nucleotides are TGTGCCAGCAGCTTAGTCCCCAGTCAGCCCCAGCATTTT.

This chain joins TRBV28 and TRBJ2-5; 9 bases fit TRBD2. CDR3 length: 15 residues. Trimming cost V 7 bases and J 2 bases; bases outside gene matches: 8. The germline V gene has CDR1 MDHEN and CDR2 SYDVKM. The CDR3 protein is CASTGSSGRQETQYF. The CDR3 nucleotides are TGTGCCAGCACGGGAAGTAGCGGGAGACAAGAGACCCAGTACTTC.

In this sample, this clonotype turned up many times. The chain carries TRBV6-5 and TRBJ1-3; TRBD1 is a possible D gene (5 bases). V was cut by 0 bases and J by 3 bases, with 9 bases left in between. The CDR3 runs 15 residues. Germline V gene data show CDR1 as MNHEY and CDR2 as SVGAGI. Here the CDR3 DNA reads TGTGCCAGCAGTTACTCCCGAGGGGTTGGAAACACCATATATTTT. It codes for CASSYSRGVGNTIYF.

This clonotype turned up a few times. The chain joins TRBV7-2 to TRBJ2-3, with TRBD1 matching over 11 bases. Per the germline V gene, CDR1 is SGHTA and CDR2 is FQGNSA. V shed 4 bases, J shed 2 bases, and the junction held 8 bases outside the gene matches. CDR3 length: 17 residues. CDR3 protein: CASSSERTGGATDTQYF. The CDR3 DNA follows: TGTGCCAGCAGCTCGGAGCGGACAGGGGGCGCCACAGATACGCAGTATTTT.

Comments on this clonotype: A read error may be the cause here, since a much bigger clone is one base away. The chain has TRBV5-4 and TRBJ1-4; no firm D call. CDR1 SGHNT and CDR2 YYREEE come from the germline V gene (reference sequence). CDR3 size: 15 residues. The CDR3 loop reads CVSSSNRGLDEKLFF. The CDR3 nucleotides read TGTGTCAGCAGCTCAAACAGAGGGCTTGATGAAAAACTGTTTTTT.

There are a few counts of this clonotype. The chain carries TRBV28 and TRBJ1-5, with D tentatively TRBD1 (6 bases). This CDR3 has 13 amino acids. Germline V gene sequence: CDR1 MDHEN, CDR2 SYDVKM. The V end lost 7 bases, the J end lost 6 bases, and 13 bases lay between the germline ends. CDR3 DNA sequence: TGTGCCAGCAAGCCGGTACAGGGTCAGCCCCAGCATTTT. Protein: CASKPVQGQPQHF.

The rearrangement joins TRBV7-9 to TRBJ2-3, with 13 bases identical to TRBD2. In germline, CDR1 is SEHNR, CDR2 FQNEAQ (reference sequence). There are 16 residues in the CDR3. The junction had 7 bases not matched to a gene; V was cut back by 5 bases and J by 5 bases. The CDR3 here is CASSPGTSGTGDTQYF. CDR3 sequence (DNA): TGTGCCAGCAGCCCAGGGACTAGCGGGACGGGAGATACGCAGTATTTT.

This clonotype was seen only a few times. The gene calls are TRBV7-9 and TRBJ2-7; 7 nucleotides match TRBD1. Germline loops: CDR1 SEHNR, CDR2 FQNEAQ (reference sequence). The CDR3 is made up of 15 amino acids. Trimming cost V 4 bases and J 2 bases; bases outside gene matches: 8. CDR3 bases: TGTGCCAGCAGCTCTACCGGGACAGTCGCCTACGAGCAGTACTTC. As protein: CASSSTGTVAYEQYF.

In its sample, this clonotype was seen many times. The J gene is TRBJ1-3, the V gene TRBV27, with D possibly TRBD1 on 5 matching bases. Trimming stripped 6 bases from V and 7 bases from J, with 19 bases between. Germline values: CDR1 MNHEY, CDR2 SMNVEV (reference sequence). This CDR3 region has 15 residues. CDR3 coding DNA: TGTGCCAGCAGCCCGGGACCGGGTATCGGCAACACCATATATTTT. Protein sequence: CASSPGPGIGNTIYF.

The V gene is TRBV12-3 or TRBV12-4, the J gene TRBJ2-5, with D possibly being TRBD2 (6 bases). Trimming took 8 bases from V and 2 from J, leaving 15 bases between them. This CDR3 region has 14 residues. Written as DNA, the CDR3 is TGTGCCAGCGGGGAGGCTGGGATTCAAGAGACCCAGTACTTC. Its protein is CASGEAGIQETQYF.

This clonotype was recorded many times. DNA for the CDR3: TGTGCCAGCAGCTTACCCCCTAGCGGGACTCCCGCCTACGAGCAGTACTTC. Translating gives CASSLPPSGTPAYEQYF. The chain links TRBV7-2 to TRBJ2-7; 9 positions agree with TRBD2. Trimming took 2 bases from V and 2 from J; bases not matched to a gene: 10. There are 17 residues in the CDR3. Per germline, CDR1 SGHTA and CDR2 FQGNSA.

This clonotype was observed many times. The gene calls are TRBV11-2 and TRBJ1-2, with D maybe TRBD1 (6 bases). The CDR3 extends over 13 amino acids. V shed 5 bases and J shed 3 bases, with 10 bases lying between them. Germline CDR1 and CDR2: SGHAT and FQNNGV. CDR3 in amino acids: CASSPRGYYGYTF. In DNA form, the CDR3 reads TGTGCCAGCAGCCCTAGGGGGTACTATGGCTACACCTTC.

This clonotype was counted between two and nine times. The V and J genes are TRBV30 and TRBJ2-1, with D unresolved. The V gene's germline CDR1 is GTSNPN and CDR2 SVGIG (reference sequence). With 3 bases removed from V and 2 bases from J, the gap between germline ends came to 2 bases. This CDR3 region has 11 residues. The CDR3 is CAWRAYNEQFF. CDR3 nucleotides: TGTGCCTGGAGGGCCTACAATGAGCAGTTCTTC.

The chain combines TRBV10-2 with TRBJ1-5; the D gene is possibly TRBD1 (5 bases). Trimming shortened V by 8 bases and J by 7 bases, and 18 bases separated the two germline ends. Germline V gene data show CDR1 as WSHSY and CDR2 as SAAADI. CDR3 length: 14 amino acids. CDR3 in DNA: TGCGCCAGCCGGGGGGTGAATCCCGGGCAGCCCCAGCATTTT. It specifies CASRGVNPGQPQHF.

This clonotype was seen a few times. A much larger clone is a single base away; this may be a read error. This chain links TRBV15 with TRBJ1-4; the match to TRBD1 covers 9 bases. There are 15 residues in the CDR3. The V gene's germline CDR1 is LNHNV and CDR2 YYDKDF (reference sequence). Trimming cost V 4 bases and J 7 bases; bases outside gene matches: 7. The CDR3 sequence: CATSTGDRVFEKLFF. The DNA for the CDR3 is TGTGCCACCAGCACAGGGGACAGGGTTTTTGAAAAACTGTTTTTT.